This entry features one T cell receptor (beta chain) sequence. Its antigen is currently unknown. Regarding time point: patch test 3, about 24 weeks after DPC sensitization. The treatment is: therapeutic diphenylcyclopropenone sensitization with weekly scalp DPC. The germline V gene encodes CDR1 DFQATT and CDR2 SNEGSKA (reference sequence). The CDR3 has 9 residues. The ends were cut back, 7 bases at V and 5 bases at J, with 5 bases in the middle. The sample originates from a study of human T cells and chemical hapten exposure. Turning to the study itself: Sensitization applied 2% DPC to roughly 2 cm by roughly 2 cm of upper inner arm skin. Findings and caveats of the study: Donors in the study had alopecia, meaning their immune response may differ from healthy people's. Patch test score showed a positive correlation with PT1 expanded TCR counts.

Separate cDNA molecules received unique molecular identifiers, which the library attached to them. One entry per CDR3 protein, called by TCRdb with MiXCR from the RACE reads. The repertoire holds roughly 100,000 distinct CDR3 sequences, less than 40% seen once, with roughly 2.6% in the top ten. The chain employs TRBV20-1 and TRBJ1-2; D unresolved. The TCR comes from a man between 40 and 49 years old with alopecia areata. Some clones in this sample may be carry-over from other donors' samples. Sample: whole blood, taken in connection with sensitization to the hapten diphenylcyclopropenone (DPC). This CDR3 reads CSEKYGYTF. The CDR3 nucleotides read TGCAGTGAAAAGTATGGCTACACCTTC.